A selection of T cell receptor beta chains follows, all from one sample in a study of blood T cells in healthy people across ages. TCRdb analysed the 5' RACE reads with MiXCR anew, one entry per CDR3 protein. The data hold about 1.7 million distinct CDR3 sequences, with roughly 28% observed a single time. Specimen: blood. The receptor source for this set is a woman under 40 in good health. Both conserved end residues are part of each CDR3. The D gene is left open where the match is weak. Clone size is shown for a subset of rows, as once, few, many or a class of expanded clone.

v_gene	j_gene	abundance	d_gene	CDR3nt	CDR3aa
TRBV12-3/TRBV12-4	TRBJ1-6	NA	TRBD1	TGTGCCAGCAGTCCGGGACAGGATAGGGCACCCCCCCACTTT	CASSPGQDRAPPHF
TRBV29-1	TRBJ2-1	once	NA	TGCAGCGTTGTCCAGGCGAGCTCCTACAATGAGCAGTTCTTC	CSVVQASSYNEQFF
TRBV4-3	TRBJ1-6	NA	NA	TGCGCCAGCAGCCAAGATACGAGCTCCTATAATTCACCCCTCCACTTT	CASSQDTSSYNSPLHF
TRBV29-1	TRBJ2-1	few	TRBD2	TGCAGCGTTGCTCCAGCGGGAGGGAAGAATGAGCAGTTCTTC	CSVAPAGGKNEQFF
TRBV10-3	TRBJ2-3	NA	NA	TGTGCCATCAGTGGGAGTCCAGATACGCAGTATTTT	CAISGSPDTQYF
TRBV12-3/TRBV12-4	TRBJ2-7	once	TRBD2	TGTGCCAGCAGTCGCTCGGGACTAGCGGGAGTCGAGCAGTACTTC	CASSRSGLAGVEQYF
TRBV20-1	TRBJ2-4	NA	NA	TGCAGTGCTCCCATAGGGTCGGTCGGCTTGGACATTCAGTACTTC	CSAPIGSVGLDIQYF
TRBV10-3	TRBJ2-1	few	TRBD1	TGTGCCATCAGTACCCCGGGACAGGGGATGAGTGAGCAGTTCTTC	CAISTPGQGMSEQFF
TRBV24-1	TRBJ2-1	few	TRBD2	TGTGCCACCAGTGACGCGGGAGCCCCCAATGAGCAGTTCTTC	CATSDAGAPNEQFF
TRBV10-3	TRBJ2-5	NA	TRBD2	TGTGCCATCGGTCGAGCGGGGGAGGGGGAGACCCAGTACTTC	CAIGRAGEGETQYF
TRBV20-1	TRBJ2-7	few	NA	TGCAGTGCCGAAGGCCCTACCCGAGGGGACGAGCAGTACTTC	CSAEGPTRGDEQYF
TRBV6-5	TRBJ2-1	NA	TRBD1	TGTGCCAGCAGTCCGGGACAGGTGGGTTACAATGAGCAGTTCTTC	CASSPGQVGYNEQFF
TRBV20-1	TRBJ2-1	NA	TRBD1	TGCAGTGCTAGAGATATTGCTGTAGGGGGCGATGAGCAGTTCTTC	CSARDIAVGGDEQFF
TRBV28	TRBJ2-1	NA	TRBD2	TGTGCCAGCACCAGGACTAGCGGGAGATACAATGAGCAGTTCTTC	CASTRTSGRYNEQFF
TRBV10-3	TRBJ2-5	many	NA	TGTGCCATCAGTGAGTCAGCAGGAAAGAACCAAGAGACCCAGTACTTC	CAISESAGKNQETQYF
TRBV7-7	TRBJ2-7	NA	TRBD2	TGTGCCAGCAGCCCACTTAGCGGGAAAACCCGCTCCTACGAGCAGTACTTC	CASSPLSGKTRSYEQYF
TRBV3-1	TRBJ1-5	many	NA	TGTGCCAGCAGCCTTACTGTGGGGCATCAGCCCCAGCATTTT	CASSLTVGHQPQHF
TRBV5-1	TRBJ1-1	NA	NA	TGCGCCAGCAGCTTGTTACCCGACAGAGATGAAGCTTTCTTT	CASSLLPDRDEAFF
TRBV6-1	TRBJ2-7	NA	NA	TGTGCCATGGGGGCAGGCCCCACCATCATCGACGAGCAGTACTTC	CAMGAGPTIIDEQYF
TRBV5-1	TRBJ2-6	many	TRBD2	TGCGCCAGCAGCTTCACGGGGGGCTCTGGGGCCAACGTCCTGACTTTC	CASSFTGGSGANVLTF
TRBV20-1	TRBJ2-1	few	TRBD2	TGCAGTGCTAGTCAGTATTCGGCTGGACTAGCGGGAGATCAGGGTGCGCAGTTCTTC	CSASQYSAGLAGDQGAQFF
TRBV11-2	TRBJ2-3	NA	TRBD2	TGTGCCAGCAGCTCCCAGCGGGGGGTGGGGGATACGCAGTATTTT	CASSSQRGVGDTQYF
TRBV12-3/TRBV12-4	TRBJ1-2	many	NA	TGTGCCAGCAGTTTAACACAGGGAGGCTATGGCTACACCTTC	CASSLTQGGYGYTF
TRBV7-9	TRBJ1-2	many	NA	TGTGCCAGCAGCTTAGCGCGTCAGGCAAACTATGGCTACACCTTC	CASSLARQANYGYTF
TRBV27	TRBJ2-4	once	TRBD1	TGTGCCAGCAGTTCGACAGGGACAGGGGCAAAAGAGCAGTACTTC	CASSSTGTGAKEQYF
TRBV11-2	TRBJ1-1	NA	NA	TGTGCCAGCAGATTAGTTGGGAATGATATGGGCACTGAAGCTTTCTTT	CASRLVGNDMGTEAFF
TRBV5-1	TRBJ1-1	few	NA	TGCGCCAGCAGCTTGGAGCTGGGTATACGAGCTGAAGCTTTCTTT	CASSLELGIRAEAFF
TRBV5-1	TRBJ2-7	NA	NA	TGCGCCGGAAGACTCTACGAGCAGTACTTC	CAGRLYEQYF
TRBV7-4	TRBJ1-1	few	NA	TGTGCCAGCAGCTCCCGATCTTTGGGGGCTCAAAGCTGTGGGAACACTGAAGCTTTCTTT	CASSSRSLGAQSCGNTEAFF
TRBV29-1	TRBJ1-2	few	NA	TGCAGCGTCGGACAGAAGCTTAACTATGGCTACACCTTC	CSVGQKLNYGYTF
TRBV27	TRBJ1-6	NA	TRBD1	TGTGCCAGCAGCCGTATGGGGGACAGGGGTTCACCCCTCCACTTT	CASSRMGDRGSPLHF
TRBV7-8	TRBJ2-1	few	TRBD2	TGTGCCAGCAGCTTGGGAATAGCGGGAGAGGATGAGCAGTTCTTC	CASSLGIAGEDEQFF
TRBV5-1	TRBJ2-5	many	NA	TGCGCCAGCAGCCCGGCCATTGCGGAAGAGACCCAGTACTTC	CASSPAIAEETQYF
TRBV5-1	TRBJ1-1	NA	TRBD1	TGCGCCAGCAGCGCCTGGGACAGGGACACTGAAGCTTTCTTT	CASSAWDRDTEAFF
TRBV2	TRBJ1-5	NA	NA	TGTGCCAGCAAGAGGGGGAGTTATAGCAATCAGCCCCAGCATTTT	CASKRGSYSNQPQHF
TRBV5-4	TRBJ2-6	few	NA	TGTGCCAGCAGCTATTTGGGGTACGGGGCCAACGTCCTGACTTTC	CASSYLGYGANVLTF
TRBV4-3	TRBJ2-7	many	NA	TGCGCCAGCAGCCAAGGAAACACAGGGGAGGACGAGCAGTACTTC	CASSQGNTGEDEQYF
TRBV29-1	TRBJ2-1	NA	NA	TGCAGCGTTGAGAGTGGCATCCACAATGAGCAGTTCTTC	CSVESGIHNEQFF
TRBV2	TRBJ2-1	few	NA	TGTGCCAGCAGTGAACGGCAGGTCGCCTACAATGAGCAGTTCTTC	CASSERQVAYNEQFF
TRBV10-3	TRBJ2-3	NA	TRBD1	TGTGCCGTCTGGCAGGGGGTTAACACAGATACGCAGTATTTT	CAVWQGVNTDTQYF
TRBV5-1	TRBJ2-7	NA	TRBD2	TGCGCCAGCGGCCACCCTGGGGGCGGGGGGGCCTACGAGCAGTACTTC	CASGHPGGGGAYEQYF
TRBV12-5	TRBJ1-2	few	NA	TGTGCTAGTGTATTGAGTGGGGGCCTAGGCTACACCTTC	CASVLSGGLGYTF
TRBV27	TRBJ2-1	NA	NA	TGTGCCAGCAGGGGAAGAGATTCCTACAATGAGCAGTTCTTC	CASRGRDSYNEQFF
TRBV6-6	TRBJ1-2	NA	TRBD1	TGTGCCAGCAGTTACCCCATGGACAGGGGGCTGGATATTGGCTACACCTTC	CASSYPMDRGLDIGYTF
TRBV20-1	TRBJ1-6	few	NA	TGCAGTGCGGGTCGGGACGGAAGTTATAATTCACCCCTCCACTTT	CSAGRDGSYNSPLHF
TRBV12-3/TRBV12-4	TRBJ2-7	many	TRBD1	TGTGCCAGCAGTATAGGACAGGGATCCCGCGAGCAGTACTTC	CASSIGQGSREQYF
TRBV5-1	TRBJ2-2	few	NA	TGCGCCAGCAGGCAGGACTGGTTGGCCGGGGAGCTGTTTTTT	CASRQDWLAGELFF
TRBV20-1	TRBJ2-4	many	TRBD2	TGCAGTGCACTTCAAGCGGGAGAGGATGACATTCAGTACTTC	CSALQAGEDDIQYF
TRBV5-5	TRBJ1-1	NA	NA	TGTGCCAGCATCTTGGCCGTCAGAATGAACACTGAAGCTTTCTTT	CASILAVRMNTEAFF
TRBV6-1	TRBJ2-3	few	NA	TGTGCCAGCAGTGACCAAACATCTATAGCTAGCGGCACAGATACGCAGTATTTT	CASSDQTSIASGTDTQYF
TRBV7-9	TRBJ2-3	few	NA	TGTGCCAGCAGCTTAAGAGAGATGGGCACAGATACGCAGTATTTT	CASSLREMGTDTQYF
TRBV29-1	TRBJ2-7	NA	NA	TGCGGCGCCAGGGGTACCCTCAGTTACGAGCAGTACTTC	CGARGTLSYEQYF